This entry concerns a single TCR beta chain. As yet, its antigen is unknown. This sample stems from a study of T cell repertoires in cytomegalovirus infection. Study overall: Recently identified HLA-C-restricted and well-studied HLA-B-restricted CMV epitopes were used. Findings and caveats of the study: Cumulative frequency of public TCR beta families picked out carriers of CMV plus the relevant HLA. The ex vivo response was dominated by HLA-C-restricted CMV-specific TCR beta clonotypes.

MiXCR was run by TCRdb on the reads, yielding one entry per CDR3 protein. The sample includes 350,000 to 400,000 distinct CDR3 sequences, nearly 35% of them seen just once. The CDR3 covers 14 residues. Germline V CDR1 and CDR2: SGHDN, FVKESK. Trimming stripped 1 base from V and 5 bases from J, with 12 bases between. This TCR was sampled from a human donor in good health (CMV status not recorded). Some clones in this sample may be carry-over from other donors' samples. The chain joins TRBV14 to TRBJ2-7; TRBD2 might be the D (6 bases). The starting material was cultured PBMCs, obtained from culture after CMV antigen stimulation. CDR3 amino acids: CASSQASSVDEQYF. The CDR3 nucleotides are TGTGCCAGCAGCCAAGCTTCTAGCGTCGACGAGCAGTACTTC.